This entry lists 11 T cell receptor beta chains sequenced from one sample in a study of T cells in narcolepsy. The table came from immunoSEQ multiplex PCR; TCRdb's copy has only in-frame clones and leaves some out. In the table there are about 37,000 clones, 80% of which are singletons. Material for sequencing was memory (CD45RA-) CD4+ T cells from blood. The receptors stem from a human donor in good health.

Here the CDR3 reads CASSLEGGGSYEQYF. The DNA of the CDR3 is TGTGCCAGCAGCTTAGAGGGGGGAGGGAGCTACGAGCAGTACTTC. The chain carries TRBV7-2 and TRBJ2-5; TRBD2 might be the D (7 bases). The better agreement between TRBJ2-7 and the DNA end casts doubt on the J call. Germline CDR1 SGHTA, CDR2 FQGNSA. CDR3 length equals 15 residues.

The CDR3 reads CASSPRRVSAGELFF. The CDR3, as DNA: TGTGCCAGCAGCCCGCGTAGGGTTAGTGCCGGGGAGCTGTTTTTT. The rearrangement joins TRBV7-2 to TRBJ2-2; D unclear. This CDR3 contains 15 residues. V lost 5 bases, J lost 6 bases, and 16 bases lay in between. Germline-derived CDR1 and CDR2 are SGHTA and FQGNSA.

This clone was seen once. CDR3 in amino acids: CASSPPRQRSFYEQYF. The CDR3, as DNA: TGTGCCAGCAGCCCCCCCCGGCAGCGGAGCTTCTACGAGCAGTACTTC. This chain links TRBV7-2 with TRBJ2-7, with a possible D match to TRBD2 (5 bases). The CDR3 is 16 residues long. Looked up from germline, CDR1 is SGHTA and CDR2 is FQGNSA. Trimming left V 5 bases short and J 3 bases short, with 20 bases between.

The chain recombines TRBV5-6 with TRBJ1-1; unclear D gene. The ends were cut back, 1 base at V and 3 bases at J, with 10 bases in the middle. Germline V gene lookup returns CDR1 SGHDT and CDR2 YYEEEE. This CDR3 is 14 amino acids long. The CDR3 region has the DNA TGTGCCAGCAGCTTGTTAGGACGATACACTGAAGCTTTCTTT. Translated: CASSLLGRYTEAFF.

This chain joins TRBV6-5 and TRBJ1-1, with a tentative D call TRBD1 (6 bases). Trimming took off 0 bases at V and 5 bases at J, with 7 bases between the two ends. The CDR3 totals 13 residues. Germline V lookup: CDR1 MNHEY, CDR2 SVGAGI. CDR3 sequence reads: CASSYSRGTEAFF. In nucleotides, the CDR3 is TGTGCCAGCAGTTACTCAAGGGGGACTGAAGCTTTCTTT.

The V and J genes are TRBV6-1 and TRBJ1-1, with unresolved D. The germline gives CDR1 MNHNS, CDR2 SASEGT. CDR3 length equals 13 residues. CDR3 amino acids: CDGRAQMNTEAFF. The CDR3 DNA follows: TGTGACGGCCGGGCCCAAATGAACACTGAAGCTTTCTTT.

This chain links TRBV9 with TRBJ2-5; TRBD1 matches 7 bases. TRBJ2-7 explains the end of the DNA better; the J call may be wrong. The germline CDR1 and CDR2 sequences are SGDLS and YYNGEE. The CDR3 loop spans 15 amino acids. Here the CDR3 DNA reads TGTGCCAGCAGCGTAGCTGGGACAGACTTGTACGAGCAGTACTTC. This translates into CASSVAGTDLYEQYF.

As DNA, the CDR3 is TGTGCCAGCAGCTTAGGGACTAGCGGGGCCGGAGAGACCCAGTACTTC. This gives the protein CASSLGTSGAGETQYF. The rearrangement uses TRBV11-2 and TRBJ2-5; 12 bases line up with TRBD2. The germline V gene encodes CDR1 SGHAT and CDR2 FQNNGV. CDR3 length equals 16 residues. Trimming took 1 base from V and 4 from J; bases not matched to a gene: 4. The whole variable domain, filled in from reference TRBV11-2 and TRBJ2-5, reads EAGVAQSPRYKIIEKRQSVAFWCNPISGHATLYWYQQILGQGPKLLIQFQNNGVVDDSQLPKDRFSAERLKGVDSTLKIQPAKLEDSAVYLCASSLGTSGAGETQYFGPGTRLLVL.

The V call is TRBV5-4, the J call TRBJ1-1; possible D gene TRBD1, 5 bases. The V gene's germline CDR1 is SGHNT and CDR2 YYREEE (reference sequence). The CDR3 loop spans 13 amino acids. V was cut by 7 bases and J by 0 bases, with 10 bases left in between. Written as DNA, the CDR3 is TGTGCCAGCGGGGCGGACATGAACACTGAAGCTTTCTTT. Encoded protein: CASGADMNTEAFF. The variable domain in full, completed from reference TRBV5-4 and TRBJ1-1, reads ETGVTQSPTHLIKTRGQQVTLRCSSQSGHNTVSWYQQALGQGPQFIFQYYREEENGRGNFPPRFSGLQFPNYSSELNVNALELDDSALYLCASGADMNTEAFFGQGTRLTVV.

This sequence joins TRBV6-5 and TRBJ1-5; the D is unclear. Germline V lookup: CDR1 MNHEY, CDR2 SVGAGI. Trimming removed 5 bases from V and 9 bases from J, with 14 bases in between. This CDR3 is 13 amino acids long. CDR3 loop: CASSPTIGWPQHF. The CDR3 DNA follows: TGTGCCAGCAGTCCCACAATAGGGTGGCCCCAGCATTTT.

The chain combines TRBV4-2 with TRBJ2-5; TRBD2 aligns across 9 bases. This CDR3 is 14 amino acids long. V dropped 0 bases and J dropped 8; count of bases not matched to a gene: 4. The germline V gene encodes CDR1 LGHNA and CDR2 YNFKEQ. The CDR3 coding sequence is TGTGCCAGCAGCCAAGATCTAGCGGGACGAACCCAGTACTTC. This sequence encodes CASSQDLAGRTQYF.